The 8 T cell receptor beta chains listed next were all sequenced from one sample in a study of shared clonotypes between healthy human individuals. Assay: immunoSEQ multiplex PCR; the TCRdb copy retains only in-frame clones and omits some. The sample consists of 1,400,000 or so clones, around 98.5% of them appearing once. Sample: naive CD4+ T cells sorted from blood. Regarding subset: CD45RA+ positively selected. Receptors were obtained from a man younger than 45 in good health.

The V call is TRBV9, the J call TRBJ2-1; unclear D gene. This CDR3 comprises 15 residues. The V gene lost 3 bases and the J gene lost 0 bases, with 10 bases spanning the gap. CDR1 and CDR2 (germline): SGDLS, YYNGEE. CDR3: CASSALENSYNEQFF. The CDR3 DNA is TGTGCCAGCAGCGCACTGGAAAACTCCTACAATGAGCAGTTCTTC.

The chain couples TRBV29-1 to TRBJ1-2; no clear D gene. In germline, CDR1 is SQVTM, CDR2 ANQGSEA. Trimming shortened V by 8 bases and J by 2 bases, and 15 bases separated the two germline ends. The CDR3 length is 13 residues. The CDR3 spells CSIDDRHNYGYTF. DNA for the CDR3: TGCAGCATCGACGACCGACACAACTATGGCTACACCTTC.

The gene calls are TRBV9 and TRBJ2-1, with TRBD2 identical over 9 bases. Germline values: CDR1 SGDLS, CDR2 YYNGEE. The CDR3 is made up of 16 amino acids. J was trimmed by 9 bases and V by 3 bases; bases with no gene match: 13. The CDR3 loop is CASSGKIAGVGGEQFF. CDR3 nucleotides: TGTGCCAGCAGCGGGAAAATAGCGGGAGTGGGGGGTGAGCAGTTCTTC.

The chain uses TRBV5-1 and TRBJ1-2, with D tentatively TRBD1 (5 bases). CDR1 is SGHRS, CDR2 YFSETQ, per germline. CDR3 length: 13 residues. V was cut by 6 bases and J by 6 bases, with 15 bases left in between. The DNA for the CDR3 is TGCGCCAGCACCCCCGGGGCCCGGCATGGCTACACCTTC. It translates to CASTPGARHGYTF.

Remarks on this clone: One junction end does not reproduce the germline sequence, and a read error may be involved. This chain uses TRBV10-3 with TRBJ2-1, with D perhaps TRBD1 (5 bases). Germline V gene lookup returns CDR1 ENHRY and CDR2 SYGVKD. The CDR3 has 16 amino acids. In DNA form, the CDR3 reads TGTGCCAGCAGTTATTTTGGGGCCAGCTCCTACAATGAGCAGTTCTTC. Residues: CASSYFGASSYNEQFF.

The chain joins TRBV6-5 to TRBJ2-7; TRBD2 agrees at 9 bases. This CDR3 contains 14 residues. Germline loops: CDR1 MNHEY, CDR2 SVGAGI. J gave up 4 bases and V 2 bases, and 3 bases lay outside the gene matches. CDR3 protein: CASSYLAGNYEQYF. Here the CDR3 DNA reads TGTGCCAGCAGTTACCTAGCGGGGAATTACGAGCAGTACTTC.

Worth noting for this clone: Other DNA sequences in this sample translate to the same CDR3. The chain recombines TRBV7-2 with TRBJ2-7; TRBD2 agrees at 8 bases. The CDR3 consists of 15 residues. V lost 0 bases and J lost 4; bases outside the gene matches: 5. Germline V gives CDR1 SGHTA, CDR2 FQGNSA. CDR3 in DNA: TGTGCCAGCAGCTTAGCGGCTAGCGGGTTGTACGAGCAGTACTTC. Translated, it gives CASSLAASGLYEQYF.

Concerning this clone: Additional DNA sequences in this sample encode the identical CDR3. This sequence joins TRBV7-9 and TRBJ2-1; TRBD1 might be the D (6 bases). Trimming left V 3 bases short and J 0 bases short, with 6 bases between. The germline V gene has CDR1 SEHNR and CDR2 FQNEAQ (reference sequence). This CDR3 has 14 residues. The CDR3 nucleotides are TGTGCCAGCAGCTTCAGGGGCTCCTACAATGAGCAGTTCTTC. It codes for CASSFRGSYNEQFF.